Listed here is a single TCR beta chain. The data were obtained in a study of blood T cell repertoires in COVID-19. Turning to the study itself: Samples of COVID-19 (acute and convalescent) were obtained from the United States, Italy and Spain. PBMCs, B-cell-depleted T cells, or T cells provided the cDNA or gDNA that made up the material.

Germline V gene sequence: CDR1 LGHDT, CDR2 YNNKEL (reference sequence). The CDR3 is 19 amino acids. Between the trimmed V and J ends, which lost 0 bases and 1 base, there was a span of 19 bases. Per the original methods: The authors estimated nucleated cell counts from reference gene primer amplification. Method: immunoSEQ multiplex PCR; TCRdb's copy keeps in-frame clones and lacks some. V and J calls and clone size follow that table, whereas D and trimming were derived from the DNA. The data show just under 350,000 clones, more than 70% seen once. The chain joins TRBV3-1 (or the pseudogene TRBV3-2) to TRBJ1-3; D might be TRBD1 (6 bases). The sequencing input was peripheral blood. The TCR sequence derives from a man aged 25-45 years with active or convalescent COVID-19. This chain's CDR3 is CASSQERVGGGLSGNTIYF. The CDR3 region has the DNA TGTGCCAGCAGCCAAGAGAGGGTAGGCGGGGGCCTTTCTGGAAACACCATATATTTT.